This T cell receptor beta chain was found in a study of blood T cell repertoires in COVID-19. Study information: The samples span acute and convalescent COVID-19 from the United States, Italy and Spain. The cDNA or gDNA used as material had been derived from T cells, B-cell-depleted T cells, or PBMCs.

CDR3 length: 18 amino acids. Trimming took 2 bases from V and 0 from J; bases not matched to a gene: 4. CDR1 and CDR2 from the germline V gene are SNHLY and FYNNEI. Original handling: Amplification from reference gene primers served as the basis for estimated nucleated cell counts. Using immunoSEQ multiplex PCR, the repertoire was profiled, and TCRdb retains in-frame clones only, with some absent. Clone size and V and J calls were adopted from that table, with D and trimming inferred from the DNA. This sample has hundreds of thousands of clones; approximately 87% occur once, and the top ten carry about 2.5%. Followed longitudinally, the Seattle patients had been enrolled during active infection.

The TCR originated in a woman in her sixties or seventies with COVID-19, enrolled during active disease. The V gene is TRBV2, the J gene TRBJ2-1; 13 bases align to TRBD2. Source material: peripheral blood. As DNA, the CDR3 is TGTGCCAGCAGTGAACCGAGGACTAGCGGGGGCTCCTACAATGAGCAGTTCTTC. As protein: CASSEPRTSGGSYNEQFF.